The clone carrying this T cell receptor (beta chain) was counted many times. Germline CDR1 is SGHAT and CDR2 is FQNNGV. The CDR3 extends over 14 amino acids. V was pared by 5 bases and J by 12 bases, with 20 bases between. The sample is drawn from a study of T cells in Graves' hyperthyroidism and ophthalmopathy. Regions amplified from RNA transcripts were the TCR beta CDR3 regions. In the first-round RT-PCR of the TCR CDR3, the HTBI primer set was used. TCRdb passed the multiplex PCR reads through MiXCR, listing each CDR3 protein once. The sample has over 300,000 distinct CDR3 sequences; approximately 13% are singletons.

The rearrangement uses TRBV11-2 and TRBJ2-1, with D unresolved. The sample taken for sequencing was blood. This receptor was identified in a woman aged 55-69 years with Graves' hyperthyroidism. The CDR3 nucleotides are TGTGCCAGCAGCCTATGGACCGATTCGGGTGCGCAGTTCTTC. Its protein is CASSLWTDSGAQFF. Full variable domain (outside the CDR3, taken from reference TRBV11-2 and TRBJ2-1): EAGVAQSPRYKIIEKRQSVAFWCNPISGHATLYWYQQILGQGPKLLIQFQNNGVVDDSQLPKDRFSAERLKGVDSTLKIQPAKLEDSAVYLCASSLWTDSGAQFFGPGTRLTVL.